This T cell receptor beta chain was obtained from a study of blood T cell repertoires in COVID-19. Study-level background: Samples representing acute and convalescent COVID-19 were sourced from the United States, Italy and Spain.

Per the authors' pipeline: Amplifying reference gene primers gave estimates of nucleated cell counts. Sequencing was performed with immunoSEQ multiplex PCR; in TCRdb, only in-frame clones are kept and a portion is missing. V and J calls and clone size are those listed in that table; D and trimming were worked out from the DNA. The data contain more than 15,000 clones, around 87% of them singletons. V was pared by 3 bases and J by 4 bases, with 7 bases of the junction left unmatched. Germline CDR1 reads MRHNA; CDR2 reads SNTAGT. This CDR3 spans 16 amino acids. The receptor's source is a human donor in a cohort sampled during active COVID-19. The chain couples TRBV6-4 to TRBJ2-3; TRBD2 matches 10 bases. The sequencing sample was made of peripheral blood. The CDR3 sequence: CASSEGHTSGADTQYF. CDR3 DNA sequence: TGTGCCAGCAGTGAGGGTCATACTAGCGGGGCAGATACGCAGTATTTT.